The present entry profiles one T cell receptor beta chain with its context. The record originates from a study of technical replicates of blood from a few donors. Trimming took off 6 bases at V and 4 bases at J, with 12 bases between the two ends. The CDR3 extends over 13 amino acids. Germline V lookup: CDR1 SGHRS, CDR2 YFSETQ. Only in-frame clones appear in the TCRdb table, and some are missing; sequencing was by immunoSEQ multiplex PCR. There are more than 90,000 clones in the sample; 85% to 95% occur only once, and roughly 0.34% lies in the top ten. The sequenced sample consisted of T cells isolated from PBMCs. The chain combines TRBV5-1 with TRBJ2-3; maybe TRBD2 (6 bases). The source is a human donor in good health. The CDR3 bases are TGCGCCAGCAACGTGGGACTCTCAGATACGCAGTATTTT. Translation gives CASNVGLSDTQYF.